Shown below are 27 T cell receptor beta chains from a single sample sequenced in a study of blood T cell repertoires in COVID-19 (dated by TCRdb to 2018 to 2020). Receptors were amplified or captured by the immunoSEQ multiplex PCR assay. TCRdb took over this immuneACCESS table, retaining in-frame rearrangements with V and J assigned. Such tables are incomplete; in checked studies, under half of the missing clones stem from an unresolved V gene, and the remainder is unexplained. This sample lists some 300,000 clones; around 90% were detected once. In total, the top ten clones hold over 1% of the sample. Sequencing was carried out using peripheral blood. The source of these receptors is a man in his 70s with acute or convalescent COVID-19.

This chain connects TRBV5-6 to TRBJ2-5; 7 bases are a match to TRBD2. J gave up 5 bases and V 6 bases, and 19 bases lay outside the gene matches. The V gene's germline CDR1 is SGHDT and CDR2 YYEEEE. CDR3 size: 17 residues. The CDR3 DNA sequence: TGTGCCAGCACCCCGTCCGGGGGAGGGGAGTTTAGGGAGACCCAGTACTTC. Protein product: CASTPSGGGEFRETQYF.

This sequence joins TRBV7-3 and TRBJ2-1; TRBD2 aligns across 8 bases. The CDR3 contains 15 residues. Per the germline V gene, CDR1 is SGHTA and CDR2 is FQGTGA. Unmatched junction bases numbered 11, after V lost 5 bases and J lost 8 bases. The CDR3 reads CASSLRGGLSDEQFF. CDR3 coding DNA: TGTGCCAGCAGCCTACGGGGGGGCCTTTCCGATGAGCAGTTCTTC.

The rearrangement uses TRBV28 and TRBJ1-4; D uncertain. Germline V gives CDR1 MDHEN, CDR2 SYDVKM. The CDR3 runs 11 residues. V was pared by 7 bases and J by 5 bases, with 5 bases between. CDR3 nucleotide sequence: TGTGCCAGCACCCTAAATGAAAAACTGTTTTTT. Residues: CASTLNEKLFF. The full variable domain, rest sourced from reference TRBV28 and TRBJ1-4, is DVKVTQSSRYLVKRTGEKVFLECVQDMDHENMFWYRQDPGLGLRLIYFSYDVKMKEKGDIPEGYSVSREKKERFSLILESASTNQTSMYLCASTLNEKLFFGSGTQLSVL.

The chain uses TRBV4-1 and TRBJ1-4; 8 bases are shared with TRBD1. Unmatched junction bases numbered 2, after V lost 1 base and J lost 4 bases. The length of the CDR3 is 15 residues. Germline V lookup: CDR1 MGHRA, CDR2 YSYEKL. CDR3 amino acids: CASSQGTGNNEKLFF. CDR3 DNA sequence: TGCGCCAGCAGCCAAGGGACAGGGAATAATGAAAAACTGTTTTTT.

This chain uses TRBV24-1 with TRBJ2-1, with TRBD2 matching 15 bases. The CDR3 extends over 19 amino acids. Unmatched junction bases numbered 7, after V lost 5 bases and J lost 0 bases. CDR1 is KGHDR and CDR2 is SFDVKD in the germline V gene. DNA for the CDR3: TGTGCCACCAGTGGATGGACTAGCGGGAGGGGTAGCTCCTACAATGAGCAGTTCTTC. Protein sequence: CATSGWTSGRGSSYNEQFF.

The J gene is TRBJ2-5, the V gene TRBV2, with 7 bases that match TRBD1. The J segment lost 1 base and the V segment lost 6 bases, leaving 2 bases of the junction unmatched. Germline V lookup: CDR1 SNHLY, CDR2 FYNNEI. This CDR3 contains 13 residues. CDR3 sequence: CASSDRAQETQYF. CDR3 DNA: TGTGCCAGCAGCGACAGGGCCCAAGAGACCCAGTACTTC. Supplemented by reference TRBV2 and TRBJ2-5, the full variable domain reads EPEVTQTPSHQVTQMGQEVILRCVPISNHLYFYWYRQILGQKVEFLVSFYNNEISEKSEIFDDQFSVERPDGSNFTLKIRSTKLEDSAMYFCASSDRAQETQYFGPGTRLLVL.

This clone has only a few counts. This chain uses TRBV5-1 with TRBJ1-4; D unclear. CDR3 length equals 15 residues. Germline loops: CDR1 SGHRS, CDR2 YFSETQ. V lost 0 bases and J 3 bases, leaving 9 bases between the germline ends. CDR3: CASSLAASSNEKLFF. Written as DNA, the CDR3 is TGCGCCAGCAGCTTGGCCGCCAGTTCTAATGAAAAACTGTTTTTT.

The chain uses TRBV28 and TRBJ2-5; D is unclear. The V end lost 3 bases, the J end lost 7 bases, and 18 bases lay between the germline ends. This CDR3 spans 15 amino acids. Germline V lookup: CDR1 MDHEN, CDR2 SYDVKM. The CDR3 coding sequence is TGTGCCAGCAGTTTCACCACGGATCCCCCGGGGACCCAGTACTTC. This codes for CASSFTTDPPGTQYF.

The chain combines TRBV7-7 with TRBJ2-3; 13 bases align to TRBD2. This CDR3 is built from 16 residues. Germline V CDR1 and CDR2: SSHAT, FNYEAQ (reference sequence). Trimming at V came to 10 bases and at J to 2 bases, leaving 9 bases not matched to a gene. CDR3 loop: CATTPGLAGPTDTQYF. DNA of the CDR3: TGTGCCACCACTCCGGGACTAGCGGGACCCACAGATACGCAGTATTTT.

The chain carries TRBV3-1 (or the pseudogene TRBV3-2) and TRBJ1-4, with D perhaps TRBD1 (5 bases). Trimming took off 4 bases at V and 6 bases at J, with 12 bases between the two ends. This CDR3 region has 14 residues. CDR1 LGHDT and CDR2 YNNKEL come from the germline V gene (reference sequence). The CDR3 nucleotides are TGTGCCAGCAGCCCATACTGGGGCGATGAAAAACTGTTTTTT. It codes for CASSPYWGDEKLFF.

The rearrangement uses TRBV5-4 and TRBJ2-5, with 7 bases that match TRBD2. The CDR3 covers 17 residues. The germline V gene encodes CDR1 SGHNT and CDR2 YYREEE (reference sequence). J was trimmed by 5 bases and V by 4 bases; bases with no gene match: 17. The CDR3 sequence is CASSDRARGGSRETQYF. Here the CDR3 DNA reads TGTGCCAGCAGCGACCGGGCGCGGGGAGGGAGTCGGGAGACCCAGTACTTC.

This clone has just one count. The rearrangement uses TRBV24-1 and TRBJ2-5; D is possibly TRBD1 (6 bases). V was shortened by 3 bases and J by 0 bases, with 13 bases between the two germline ends. The germline gives CDR1 KGHDR, CDR2 SFDVKD. CDR3 length: 16 residues. The CDR3 bases are TGTGCCACCAGTGATCCCACAGACAGGTACCAAGAGACCCAGTACTTC. Translating it yields CATSDPTDRYQETQYF.

The rearrangement uses TRBV4-2 and TRBJ1-2; no firm D call. The V and J ends lost 0 bases and 2 bases respectively, with 10 bases between them. Germline CDR1 LGHNA, CDR2 YNFKEQ. The CDR3 is made up of 15 amino acids. CDR3 nucleotides: TGTGCCAGCAGCCAAGAAGGTTTACAGAACTATGGCTACACCTTC. Protein product: CASSQEGLQNYGYTF.

V and J are TRBV10-3 and TRBJ2-2, with 10 nucleotides matching TRBD2. This CDR3 has 15 residues. Germline V gene data show CDR1 as ENHRY and CDR2 as SYGVKD. V lost 10 bases and J lost 3; bases outside the gene matches: 8. This CDR3 reads CATSRAGGYTGELFF. The CDR3 nucleotides read TGTGCCACTTCGCGAGCGGGAGGGTACACCGGGGAGCTGTTTTTT.

This sequence joins TRBV19 and TRBJ2-7; 9 bases map to TRBD1. Germline assignment: CDR1 LNHDA and CDR2 SQIVND (reference sequence). Unmatched junction bases numbered 8, after V lost 10 bases and J lost 4 bases. The CDR3 totals 13 residues. CDR3 protein: CATSGQGGYEQYF. CDR3 nucleotide sequence: TGTGCCACCTCGGGACAGGGAGGTTACGAGCAGTACTTC.

The chain employs TRBV19 and TRBJ1-3; D call uncertain. V was shortened by 4 bases and J by 2 bases, with 18 bases between the two germline ends. Germline V CDR1 and CDR2: LNHDA, SQIVND (reference sequence). CDR3 length: 17 residues. The CDR3 DNA reads as TGTGCCAGTAGTAACCCCCTCGCAGACTTTACTGGAAACACCATATATTTT. Protein: CASSNPLADFTGNTIYF.

CDR3 nucleotide sequence: TGCGCCAGCCCTAGTCCACAATCTAGCACGTCGGATACGCAGTATTTT. Its protein is CASPSPQSSTSDTQYF. The chain links TRBV4-3 to TRBJ2-3; tentative D call: TRBD2 (5 bases). CDR1 is LGHNA and CDR2 is YSLEER in the germline V gene. The ends were cut back, 8 bases at V and 6 bases at J, with 24 bases in the middle. This CDR3 comprises 16 residues.

This chain links TRBV19 with TRBJ2-5; 8 nucleotides align to TRBD2. CDR1 is LNHDA, CDR2 SQIVND, per germline (reference sequence). With V trimmed by 4 bases and J by 4 bases, 5 bases remained unmatched. The CDR3 spans 14 residues. DNA of the CDR3: TGTGCCAGTAGTAATAGGGGACTAGGAGAGACCCAGTACTTC. Translation gives CASSNRGLGETQYF.

This chain links TRBV7-9 with TRBJ2-1; 10 positions agree with TRBD1. From germline, CDR1 is SEHNR and CDR2 FQNEAQ (reference sequence). The V and J ends lost 5 bases and 9 bases, in that order; junction bases with no gene match: 10. This CDR3 spans 15 amino acids. The CDR3 protein is CASSMTGGERLEQFF. The DNA for the CDR3 is TGTGCCAGCAGCATGACAGGGGGCGAACGACTTGAGCAGTTCTTC.

The chain carries TRBV19 and TRBJ1-1, with 9 bases matching TRBD1. The germline V gene has CDR1 LNHDA and CDR2 SQIVND (reference sequence). The V and J ends lost 5 bases and 2 bases, in that order; junction bases with no gene match: 3. There are 14 residues in the CDR3. The chain's CDR3 is CASSLDRGNTEAFF. The CDR3, as DNA: TGTGCCAGTAGTTTGGACAGGGGAAACACTGAAGCTTTCTTT.

The chain joins TRBV6-4 to TRBJ2-3, with 8 nucleotides matching TRBD1. V dropped 3 bases and J dropped 7; count of bases not matched to a gene: 9. The germline CDR1 and CDR2 sequences are MRHNA and SNTAGT. The CDR3 contains 15 residues. Written as DNA, the CDR3 is TGTGCCAGCAGTGAGCAAGGACAGGGTCAAAATACGCAGTATTTT. Its protein is CASSEQGQGQNTQYF.

The chain couples TRBV5-1 to TRBJ2-2; 10 bases map to TRBD1. The CDR3 contains 16 residues. The V segment lost 2 bases and the J segment 5 bases; nucleotides outside the gene matches: 6. The germline V gene has CDR1 SGHRS and CDR2 YFSETQ. The CDR3 sequence is CASSFMTGGETGELFF. CDR3 sequence (DNA): TGCGCCAGCAGCTTTATGACAGGGGGCGAAACCGGGGAGCTGTTTTTT.

The V gene is TRBV6-5, the J gene TRBJ1-3; possibly TRBD1 for D (6 bases). This CDR3 has 14 amino acids. The ends were cut back, 4 bases at V and 6 bases at J, with 13 bases in the middle. Germline V gene lookup returns CDR1 MNHEY and CDR2 SVGAGI. The DNA for the CDR3 is TGTGCCAGCAGTTCCAGGGGTAGCTCAAACACCATATATTTT. Residues: CASSSRGSSNTIYF.

CDR3 DNA: TGTGCCAGCAGTTCCCCCTCGGCGGGAGGTGCAGATACGCAGTATTTT. This translates into CASSSPSAGGADTQYF. The chain links TRBV28 to TRBJ2-3, with 8 bases lining up with TRBD2. This CDR3 region has 16 residues. CDR1 is MDHEN, CDR2 SYDVKM, per germline. V dropped 4 bases and J dropped 4; count of bases not matched to a gene: 10.

The chain links TRBV18 to TRBJ2-7; 10 positions agree with TRBD2. Trimming cost V 4 bases and J 5 bases; bases outside gene matches: 8. The germline CDR1 and CDR2 sequences are KGHSH and LQKENI. This CDR3 comprises 15 residues. CDR3 coding DNA: TGTGCCAGCTCACGAACTAGCGGGATCGGGGACGAGCAGTACTTC. As protein: CASSRTSGIGDEQYF.

The CDR3 region is CASSEAPHRASEQYF. CDR3 DNA: TGTGCCAGCAGTGAAGCGCCTCACAGGGCCTCCGAGCAGTACTTC. J is TRBJ2-7 and V is TRBV2, with D possibly TRBD1 on 6 matching bases. The germline V gene encodes CDR1 SNHLY and CDR2 FYNNEI. This CDR3 region has 15 residues. V was shortened by 0 bases and J by 6 bases, with 15 bases between the two germline ends.

The rearrangement joins TRBV7-2 to TRBJ2-1, with TRBD1 identical over 9 bases. The J segment lost 12 bases and the V segment lost 1 base, leaving 4 bases of the junction unmatched. Germline lookup yields CDR1 SGHTA and CDR2 FQGNSA. This CDR3 region has 13 residues. The CDR3 DNA reads as TGTGCCAGCAGCTTAGGAGTGGACAGGGGGCAGTTCTTC. It is translated as CASSLGVDRGQFF.